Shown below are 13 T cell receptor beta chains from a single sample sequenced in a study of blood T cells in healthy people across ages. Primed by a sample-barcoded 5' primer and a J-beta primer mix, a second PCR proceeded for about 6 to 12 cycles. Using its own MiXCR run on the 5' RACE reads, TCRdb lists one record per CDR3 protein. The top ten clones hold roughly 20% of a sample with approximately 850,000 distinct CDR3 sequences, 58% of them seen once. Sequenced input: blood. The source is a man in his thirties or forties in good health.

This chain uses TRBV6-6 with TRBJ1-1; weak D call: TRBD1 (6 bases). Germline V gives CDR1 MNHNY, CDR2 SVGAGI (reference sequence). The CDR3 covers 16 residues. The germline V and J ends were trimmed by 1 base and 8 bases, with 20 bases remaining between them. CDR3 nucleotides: TGTGCCAGCAGTTACTTCAGCGACAGGAGGCTCCTAGAAGCTTTCTTT. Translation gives CASSYFSDRRLLEAFF.

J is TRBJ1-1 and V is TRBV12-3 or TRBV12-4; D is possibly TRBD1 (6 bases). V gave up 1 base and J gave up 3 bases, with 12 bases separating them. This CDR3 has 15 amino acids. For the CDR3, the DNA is TGTGCCAGCAGTTTAGGGGGGGGCCTATACACTGAAGCTTTCTTT. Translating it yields CASSLGGGLYTEAFF.

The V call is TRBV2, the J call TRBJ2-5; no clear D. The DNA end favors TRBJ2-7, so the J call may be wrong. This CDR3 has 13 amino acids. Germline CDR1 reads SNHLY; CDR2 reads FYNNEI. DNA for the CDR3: TGTGCCAGCAGTGAATTCATGGACTACGAGCAGTACTTC. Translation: CASSEFMDYEQYF.

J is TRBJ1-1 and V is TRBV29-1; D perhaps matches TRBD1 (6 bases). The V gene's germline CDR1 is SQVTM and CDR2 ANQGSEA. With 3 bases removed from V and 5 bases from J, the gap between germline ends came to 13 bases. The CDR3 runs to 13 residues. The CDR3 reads CSVDAGGGTEAFF. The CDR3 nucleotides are TGCAGCGTTGACGCCGGAGGGGGGACTGAAGCTTTCTTT. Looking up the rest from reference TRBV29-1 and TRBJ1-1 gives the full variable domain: SAVISQKPSRDICQRGTSLTIQCQVDSQVTMMFWYRQQPGQSLTLIATANQGSEATYESGFVIDKFPISRPNLTFSTLTVSNMSPEDSSIYLCSVDAGGGTEAFFGQGTRLTVV.

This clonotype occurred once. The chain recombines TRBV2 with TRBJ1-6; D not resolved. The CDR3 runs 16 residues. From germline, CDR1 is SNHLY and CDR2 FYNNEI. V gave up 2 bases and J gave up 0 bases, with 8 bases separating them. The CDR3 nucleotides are TGTGCCAGCAGTGAAAGTGGACTCTCCTATAATTCACCCCTCCACTTT. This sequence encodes CASSESGLSYNSPLHF.

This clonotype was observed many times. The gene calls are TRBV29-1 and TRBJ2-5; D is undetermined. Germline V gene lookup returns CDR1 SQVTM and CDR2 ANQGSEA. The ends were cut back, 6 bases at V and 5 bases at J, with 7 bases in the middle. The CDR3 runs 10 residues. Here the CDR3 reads CSVGDETQYF. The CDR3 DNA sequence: TGCAGCGTCGGTGATGAGACCCAGTACTTC.

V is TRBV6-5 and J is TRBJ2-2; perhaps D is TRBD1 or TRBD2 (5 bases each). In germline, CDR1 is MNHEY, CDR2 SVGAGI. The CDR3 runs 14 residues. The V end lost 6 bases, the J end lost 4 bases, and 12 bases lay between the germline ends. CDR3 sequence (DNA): TGTGCCAGCAGGTCCCTTGGGGGCACCGGGGAGCTGTTTTTT. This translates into CASRSLGGTGELFF.

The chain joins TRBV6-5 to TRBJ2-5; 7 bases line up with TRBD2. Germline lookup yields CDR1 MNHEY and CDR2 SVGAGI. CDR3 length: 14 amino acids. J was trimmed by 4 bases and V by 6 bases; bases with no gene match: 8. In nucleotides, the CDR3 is TGTGCCAGCAGGGGACTGGGCGGGAGAGAGACCCAGTACTTC. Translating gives CASRGLGGRETQYF.

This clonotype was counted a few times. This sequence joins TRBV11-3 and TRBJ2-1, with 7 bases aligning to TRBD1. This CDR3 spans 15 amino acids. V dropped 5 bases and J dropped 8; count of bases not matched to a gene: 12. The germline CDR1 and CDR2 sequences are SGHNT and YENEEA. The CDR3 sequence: CASSHRDSRAHEQFF. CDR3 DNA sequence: TGTGCCAGCAGCCACCGGGACAGTAGGGCCCATGAGCAGTTCTTC.

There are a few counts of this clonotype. Here the CDR3 DNA reads TGTGCCAGCAGTTTTAAAGGACAGCCCAGAGTGAACACTGAAGCTTTCTTT. Protein sequence: CASSFKGQPRVNTEAFF. The genes are TRBV6-2 or TRBV6-3 and TRBJ1-1; a possible D gene is TRBD1 (6 bases). The CDR3 loop spans 17 amino acids. V gave up 4 bases and J gave up 0 bases, with 18 bases separating them. CDR1 and CDR2 (germline): MNHEY, SVGEGT.

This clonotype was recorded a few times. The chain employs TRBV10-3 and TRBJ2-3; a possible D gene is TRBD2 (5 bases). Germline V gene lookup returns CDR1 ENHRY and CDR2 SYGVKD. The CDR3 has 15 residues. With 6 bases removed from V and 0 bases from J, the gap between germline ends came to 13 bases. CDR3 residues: CAISPLATSTDTQYF. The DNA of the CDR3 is TGTGCCATCAGCCCTCTAGCAACTAGCACAGATACGCAGTATTTT.

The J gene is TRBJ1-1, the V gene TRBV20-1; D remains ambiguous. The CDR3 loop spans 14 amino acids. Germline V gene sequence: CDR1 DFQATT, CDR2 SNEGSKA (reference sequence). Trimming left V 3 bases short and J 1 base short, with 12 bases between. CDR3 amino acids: CSASPPGENTEAFF. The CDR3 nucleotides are TGCAGTGCTAGTCCCCCCGGGGAGAACACTGAAGCTTTCTTT.

The CDR3 DNA reads TGTGCCACCTTAGTCGTTGAGACCCAGTACTTC. Amino acids: CATLVVETQYF. The V gene is TRBV7-9, the J gene TRBJ2-5, with D uncertain. The CDR3 totals 11 residues. The germline V gene has CDR1 SEHNR and CDR2 FQNEAQ (reference sequence). V was clipped by 10 bases and J by 5 bases, with 11 bases between them.